Included here is one TCR beta chain sequence, with context. The data were taken from a study of cytotoxic CD8 clonotypes in ibrutinib-treated CLL. Germline V CDR1 and CDR2: GTSNPN, SVGIG (reference sequence). CDR3 length: 13 residues. After removal of 2 bases from V and 7 bases from J, the junction contained 6 bases not matched to a gene. The repertoire was sequenced with immunoSEQ multiplex PCR; TCRdb's copy has only in-frame clones and lacks some. The sample includes approximately 120,000 clones, roughly 60% of them seen just once. This TCR came from a human donor with chronic lymphocytic leukemia. Sequenced here: PBMCs, sampled after 24 months of ibrutinib treatment. This chain uses TRBV30 with TRBJ1-1; 8 bases match TRBD1. The CDR3 bases are TGTGCCTGGAGTAAGCAGGGGGCGGTTGAAGCTTTCTTT. This gives the protein CAWSKQGAVEAFF.